What follows are 15 T cell receptor beta chains derived from one specimen sequenced in a study of T-cell reconstitution after alpha-beta-depleted transplantation in children. Unique molecular identifiers were incorporated during preparation of the TCRbeta library. TCRdb itself ran the PCR reads through MiXCR, one entry per CDR3 protein. The sample includes about 980,000 distinct CDR3 sequences, about 31% of them seen just once. Sequences were derived from PBMCs, mostly from graft donor cells, sampled 360 days after TCRalphabeta/CD19-depleted stem cell transplant. These receptors were taken from a boy under two years old who had a stem cell transplant for SCID, so the T cells may come from the graft donor.

This chain joins TRBV12-3 or TRBV12-4 and TRBJ2-7; 7 bases match TRBD1. The V segment lost 5 bases and the J segment 5 bases; nucleotides outside the gene matches: 6. The CDR3 consists of 13 residues. The CDR3 region has the DNA TGTGCCAGCAGTAGACAGGGTTCCCACGAGCAGTACTTC. This codes for CASSRQGSHEQYF.

This clonotype was seen a few times. The V gene is TRBV7-9, the J gene TRBJ2-2; 8 bases agree with TRBD1. Germline CDR1 reads SEHNR; CDR2 reads FQNEAQ (reference sequence). The V segment lost 4 bases and the J segment 4 bases; nucleotides outside the gene matches: 11. The CDR3 is 17 residues long. The CDR3 coding sequence is TGTGCCAGCAGCTCCCCCCGGTTGGGACAGGCCACCGGGGAGCTGTTTTTT. Protein: CASSSPRLGQATGELFF.

This clonotype showed up many times. The CDR3 sequence: CASSLVTSGGETQYF. DNA for the CDR3: TGTGCCAGCAGCCTAGTAACTAGCGGGGGTGAGACCCAGTACTTC. This chain connects TRBV4-2 to TRBJ2-5; the match to TRBD2 covers 11 bases. Unmatched junction bases numbered 6, after V lost 4 bases and J lost 5 bases. Germline CDR1 and CDR2: LGHNA and YNFKEQ. This CDR3 comprises 15 residues.

The J gene is TRBJ2-7, the V gene TRBV20-1, with 8 bases identical to TRBD1. This CDR3 region has 18 residues. V shed 3 bases, J shed 0 bases, and the junction held 16 bases outside the gene matches. Germline V gene lookup returns CDR1 DFQATT and CDR2 SNEGSKA (reference sequence). CDR3 sequence (DNA): TGCAGTGCTAGGGGTACAGGGGGTCCCCTGCTGAGCTCCTACGAGCAGTACTTC. This gives the protein CSARGTGGPLLSSYEQYF.

The V call is TRBV5-1, the J call TRBJ2-2, with D possibly called TRBD1 or TRBD2 (5 bases each). V lost 7 bases and J 0 bases, leaving 13 bases between the germline ends. Germline V lookup: CDR1 SGHRS, CDR2 YFSETQ. This CDR3 comprises 15 residues. The CDR3, as DNA: TGCGCCAGCGGGACGTTTTCCGCGAACACCGGGGAGCTGTTTTTT. Its protein is CASGTFSANTGELFF. Full variable domain (outside the CDR3, taken from reference TRBV5-1 and TRBJ2-2): KAGVTQTPRYLIKTRGQQVTLSCSPISGHRSVSWYQQTPGQGLQFLFEYFSETQRNKGNFPGRFSGRQFSNSRSEMNVSTLELGDSALYLCASGTFSANTGELFFGEGSRLTVL.

This clonotype was observed a few times. The chain employs TRBV29-1 and TRBJ2-7; 7 bases agree with TRBD1. After removal of 3 bases from V and 2 bases from J, the junction contained 1 base not matched to a gene. Germline CDR1 SQVTM, CDR2 ANQGSEA. The CDR3 is made up of 12 amino acids. The CDR3 DNA reads TGCAGCGTTGAGGGGACAGCCTACGAGCAGTACTTC. Translation: CSVEGTAYEQYF.

This clonotype was seen at least ten times. The chain is built from TRBV29-1 and TRBJ2-7, with D perhaps matching TRBD1 (5 bases). The CDR3 consists of 15 residues. Germline V CDR1 and CDR2: SQVTM, ANQGSEA. The germline V and J ends were trimmed by 1 base and 3 bases, with 16 bases remaining between them. CDR3 in amino acids: CSVEVHRTKNYEQYF. In DNA form, the CDR3 reads TGCAGCGTTGAAGTTCACCGGACAAAGAACTACGAGCAGTACTTC.

In its sample, this clonotype was seen a few times. This chain connects TRBV27 to TRBJ1-5; 9 positions agree with TRBD1. This CDR3 contains 15 residues. J lost 1 base, V lost 6 bases, and 4 bases had no gene match. Germline CDR1 is MNHEY and CDR2 is SMNVEV (reference sequence). The CDR3 spells CASSSGQGSNQPQHF. In DNA form, the CDR3 reads TGTGCCAGCAGCTCAGGACAGGGGAGCAATCAGCCCCAGCATTTT.

CDR3 sequence reads: CASSSLLAGVNEQFF. In DNA form, the CDR3 reads TGCGCCAGCAGCTCCTTATTAGCGGGGGTGAATGAGCAGTTCTTC. This sequence joins TRBV5-1 and TRBJ2-1; TRBD2 aligns across 9 bases. This CDR3 is 15 amino acids long. Trimming took 3 bases from V and 7 from J; bases not matched to a gene: 8. The germline CDR1 and CDR2 sequences are SGHRS and YFSETQ.

This clonotype was seen only a few times. The chain employs TRBV9 and TRBJ1-3; D possibly corresponds to TRBD1 (6 bases). The germline gives CDR1 SGDLS, CDR2 YYNGEE. Trimming removed 0 bases at V and 4 bases at J, with 11 bases between. The CDR3 runs to 15 residues. This chain's CDR3 is CASSVVTGPGNTIYF. CDR3 coding DNA: TGTGCCAGCAGCGTAGTCACAGGGCCGGGAAACACCATATATTTT.

The chain joins TRBV5-1 to TRBJ2-3; 9 bases are a match to TRBD1. After removal of 1 base from V and 2 bases from J, the junction contained 5 bases not matched to a gene. Germline lookup yields CDR1 SGHRS and CDR2 YFSETQ. This CDR3 contains 16 residues. The CDR3 sequence is CASSLIGTGPTDTQYF. The CDR3 DNA reads as TGCGCCAGCAGCTTGATCGGGACAGGGCCCACAGATACGCAGTATTTT. The full variable domain, completed using reference TRBV5-1 and TRBJ2-3, is KAGVTQTPRYLIKTRGQQVTLSCSPISGHRSVSWYQQTPGQGLQFLFEYFSETQRNKGNFPGRFSGRQFSNSRSEMNVSTLELGDSALYLCASSLIGTGPTDTQYFGPGTRLTVL.

The gene calls are TRBV7-2 and TRBJ2-3; D gene ambiguous. Germline CDR1 SGHTA, CDR2 FQGNSA. Trimming took 3 bases from V and 2 from J, leaving 12 bases between them. The CDR3 is 15 residues long. The CDR3 loop is CASSFGGRTTDTQYF. DNA for the CDR3: TGTGCCAGCAGCTTCGGCGGACGGACCACAGATACGCAGTATTTT.

Ten or more counts support this clonotype. The genes are TRBV4-3 and TRBJ2-1; D is tentatively TRBD1 or TRBD2 (5 bases each). The ends were cut back, 4 bases at V and 6 bases at J, with 19 bases in the middle. This CDR3 contains 16 residues. Germline V CDR1 and CDR2: LGHNA, YSLEER. CDR3 sequence: CASSLSPIPRGNEQFF. CDR3 nucleotides: TGCGCCAGCAGCCTCTCCCCAATTCCGAGGGGCAATGAGCAGTTCTTC.

This rearrangement joins TRBV5-1 to TRBJ1-2; D may be TRBD1 (6 bases). This CDR3 has 15 residues. Germline CDR1 and CDR2: SGHRS and YFSETQ. Between the trimmed V and J ends, which lost 1 base and 4 bases, there was a span of 14 bases. The CDR3 bases are TGCGCCAGCAGCTTGTCAGGGGCGACGACCTATGGCTACACCTTC. Residues: CASSLSGATTYGYTF.

The chain carries TRBV12-3 or TRBV12-4 and TRBJ1-5; D gene uncertain. V dropped 3 bases and J dropped 4 bases, with 19 bases sitting between them. This CDR3 is built from 17 residues. The CDR3 nucleotides are TGTGCCAGCAGTTTGTTGCGGGTTCCAAATAAGAATCAGCCCCAGCATTTT. Amino acid sequence: CASSLLRVPNKNQPQHF.